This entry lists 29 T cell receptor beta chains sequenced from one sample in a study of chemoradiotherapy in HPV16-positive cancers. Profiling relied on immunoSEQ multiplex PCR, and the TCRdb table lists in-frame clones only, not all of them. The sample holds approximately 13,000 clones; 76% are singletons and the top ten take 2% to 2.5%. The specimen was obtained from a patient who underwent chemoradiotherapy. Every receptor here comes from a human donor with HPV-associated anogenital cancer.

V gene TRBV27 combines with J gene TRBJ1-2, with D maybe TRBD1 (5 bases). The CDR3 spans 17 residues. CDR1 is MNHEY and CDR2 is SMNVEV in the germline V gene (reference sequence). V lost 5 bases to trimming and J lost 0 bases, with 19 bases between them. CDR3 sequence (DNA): TGTGCCAGCAGTGGGGAGGGCGCAGGGATTACTAACTATGGCTACACCTTC. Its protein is CASSGEGAGITNYGYTF.

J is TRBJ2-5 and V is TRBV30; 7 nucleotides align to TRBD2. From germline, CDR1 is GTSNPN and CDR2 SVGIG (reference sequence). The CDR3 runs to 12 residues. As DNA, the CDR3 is TGTGCTTCGAGCGGGAATTCAGAGACCCAGTACTTC. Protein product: CASSGNSETQYF.

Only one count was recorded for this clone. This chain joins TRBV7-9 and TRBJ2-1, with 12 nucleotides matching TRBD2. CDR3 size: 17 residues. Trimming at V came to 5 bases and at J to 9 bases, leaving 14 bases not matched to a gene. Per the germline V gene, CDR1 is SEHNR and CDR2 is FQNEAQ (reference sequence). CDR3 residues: CASSQGGTSGLRGEQFF. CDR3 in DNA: TGTGCCAGCAGCCAGGGCGGGACTAGCGGGCTGAGGGGTGAGCAGTTCTTC.

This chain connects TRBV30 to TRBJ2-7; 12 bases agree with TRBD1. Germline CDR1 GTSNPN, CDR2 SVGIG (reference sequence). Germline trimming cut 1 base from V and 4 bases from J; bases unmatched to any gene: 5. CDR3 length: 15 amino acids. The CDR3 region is CAWSASGQGAYEQYF. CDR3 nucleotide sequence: TGTGCCTGGAGTGCCTCGGGACAGGGGGCTTACGAGCAGTACTTC.

The CDR3 reads CAGPGAGYGYTF. In DNA, the CDR3 is TGTGCGGGACCGGGGGCTGGCTATGGCTACACCTTC. V gene TRBV6-4 combines with J gene TRBJ1-2; D is possibly TRBD1 (6 bases). This CDR3 spans 12 amino acids. Germline V gene lookup returns CDR1 MRHNA and CDR2 SNTAGT.

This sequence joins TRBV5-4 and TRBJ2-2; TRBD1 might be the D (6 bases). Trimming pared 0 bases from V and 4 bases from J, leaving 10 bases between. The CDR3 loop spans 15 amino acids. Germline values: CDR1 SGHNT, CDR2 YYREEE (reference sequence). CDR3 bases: TGTGCCAGCAGCTTGGGGGGGCGCGCCACCGGGGAGCTGTTTTTT. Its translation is CASSLGGRATGELFF.

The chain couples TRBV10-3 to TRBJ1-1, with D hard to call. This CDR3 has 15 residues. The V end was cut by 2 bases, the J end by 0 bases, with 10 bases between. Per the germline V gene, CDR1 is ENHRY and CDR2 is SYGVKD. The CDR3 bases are TGTGCCATCAGTGAGCCGACTGAGATGAACACTGAAGCTTTCTTT. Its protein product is CAISEPTEMNTEAFF.

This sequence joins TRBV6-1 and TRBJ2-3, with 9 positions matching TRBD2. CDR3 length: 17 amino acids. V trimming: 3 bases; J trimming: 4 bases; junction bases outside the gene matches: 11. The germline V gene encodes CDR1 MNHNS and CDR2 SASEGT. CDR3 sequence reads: CASSEAGGVYRADTQYF. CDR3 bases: TGTGCCAGCAGTGAGGCGGGGGGGGTCTACAGGGCAGATACGCAGTATTTT.

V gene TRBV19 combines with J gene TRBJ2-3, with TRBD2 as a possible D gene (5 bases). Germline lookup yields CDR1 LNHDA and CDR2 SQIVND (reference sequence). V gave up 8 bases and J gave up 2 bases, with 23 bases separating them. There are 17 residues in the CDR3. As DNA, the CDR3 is TGTGCCAGTTCAAATTCAAAGAGGGCTAGGAACACAGATACGCAGTATTTT. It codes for CASSNSKRARNTDTQYF.

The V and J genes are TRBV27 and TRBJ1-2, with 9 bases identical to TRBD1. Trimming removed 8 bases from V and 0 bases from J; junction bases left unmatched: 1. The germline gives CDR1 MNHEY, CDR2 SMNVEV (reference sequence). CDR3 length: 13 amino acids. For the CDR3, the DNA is TGTGCCAGCGGGACAGGGACTAACTATGGCTACACCTTC. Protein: CASGTGTNYGYTF.

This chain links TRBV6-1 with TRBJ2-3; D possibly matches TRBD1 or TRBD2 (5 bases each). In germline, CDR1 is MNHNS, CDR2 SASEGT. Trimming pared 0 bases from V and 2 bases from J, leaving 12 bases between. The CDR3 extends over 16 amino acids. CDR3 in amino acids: CASSEASGSFTDTQYF. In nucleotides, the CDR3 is TGTGCCAGCAGTGAAGCATCAGGGAGCTTCACAGATACGCAGTATTTT.

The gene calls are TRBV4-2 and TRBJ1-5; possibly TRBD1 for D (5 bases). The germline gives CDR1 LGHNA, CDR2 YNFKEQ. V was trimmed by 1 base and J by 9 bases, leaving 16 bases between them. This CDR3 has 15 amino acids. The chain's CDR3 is CASSQGAPGRGPQHF. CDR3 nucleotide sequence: TGTGCCAGCAGCCAAGGGGCCCCAGGGCGGGGGCCCCAGCATTTT.

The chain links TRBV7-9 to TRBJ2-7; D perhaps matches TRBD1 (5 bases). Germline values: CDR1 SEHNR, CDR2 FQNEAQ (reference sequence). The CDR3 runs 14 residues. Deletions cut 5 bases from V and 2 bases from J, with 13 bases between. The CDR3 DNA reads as TGTGCCAGCAGCCCCCCCTGGGGCGCCTACGAGCAGTACTTC. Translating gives CASSPPWGAYEQYF.

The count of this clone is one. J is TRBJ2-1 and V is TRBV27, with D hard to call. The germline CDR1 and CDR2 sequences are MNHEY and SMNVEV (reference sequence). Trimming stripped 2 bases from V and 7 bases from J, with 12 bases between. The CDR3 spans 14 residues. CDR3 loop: CASSLRSSLNEQFF. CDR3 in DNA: TGTGCCAGCAGTTTAAGGAGCTCTCTTAATGAGCAGTTCTTC.

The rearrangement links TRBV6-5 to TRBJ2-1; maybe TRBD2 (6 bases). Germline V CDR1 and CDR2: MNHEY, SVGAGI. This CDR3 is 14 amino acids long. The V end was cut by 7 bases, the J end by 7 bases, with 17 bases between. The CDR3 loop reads CASKGTGKKNEQFF. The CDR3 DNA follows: TGTGCCAGCAAAGGGACTGGCAAGAAAAATGAGCAGTTCTTC.

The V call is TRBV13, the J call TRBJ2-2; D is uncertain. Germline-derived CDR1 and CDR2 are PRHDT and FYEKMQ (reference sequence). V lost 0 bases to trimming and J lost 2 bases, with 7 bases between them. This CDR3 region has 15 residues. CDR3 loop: CASSLGFGNTGELFF. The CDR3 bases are TGTGCCAGCAGCTTAGGCTTTGGAAACACCGGGGAGCTGTTTTTT.

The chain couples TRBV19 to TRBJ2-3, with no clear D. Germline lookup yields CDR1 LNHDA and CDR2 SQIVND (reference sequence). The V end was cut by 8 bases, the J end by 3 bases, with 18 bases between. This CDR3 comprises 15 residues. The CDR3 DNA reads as TGTGCCAGTTCTGGTCCACCCACGCAGACAGATACGCAGTATTTT. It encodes CASSGPPTQTDTQYF. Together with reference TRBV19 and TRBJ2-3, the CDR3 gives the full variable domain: DGGITQSPKYLFRKEGQNVTLSCEQNLNHDAMYWYRQDPGQGLRLIYYSQIVNDFQKGDIAEGYSVSREKKESFPLTVTSAQKNPTAFYLCASSGPPTQTDTQYFGPGTRLTVL.

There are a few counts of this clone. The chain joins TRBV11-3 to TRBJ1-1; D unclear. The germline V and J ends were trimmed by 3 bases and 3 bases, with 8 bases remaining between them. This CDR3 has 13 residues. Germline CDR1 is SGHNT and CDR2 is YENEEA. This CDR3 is CASSLSLYTEAFF. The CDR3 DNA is TGTGCCAGCAGCTTGTCGCTGTACACTGAAGCTTTCTTT.

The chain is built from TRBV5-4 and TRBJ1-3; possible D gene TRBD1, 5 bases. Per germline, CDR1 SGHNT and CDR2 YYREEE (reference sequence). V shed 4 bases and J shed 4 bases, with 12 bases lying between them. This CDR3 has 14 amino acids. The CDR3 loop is CASSVNAGGNTIYF. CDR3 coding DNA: TGTGCCAGCAGCGTCAACGCAGGGGGAAACACCATATATTTT.

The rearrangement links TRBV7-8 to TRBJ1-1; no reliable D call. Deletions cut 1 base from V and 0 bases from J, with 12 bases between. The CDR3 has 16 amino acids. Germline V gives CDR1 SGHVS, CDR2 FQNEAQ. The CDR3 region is CASSLGQRHMNTEAFF. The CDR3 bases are TGTGCCAGCAGCTTAGGTCAGAGACACATGAACACTGAAGCTTTCTTT.

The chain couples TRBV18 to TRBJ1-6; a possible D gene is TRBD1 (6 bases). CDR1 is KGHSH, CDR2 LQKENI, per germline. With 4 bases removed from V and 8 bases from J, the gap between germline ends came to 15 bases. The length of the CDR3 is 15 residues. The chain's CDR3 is CASSLGQPRDSPLHF. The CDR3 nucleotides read TGTGCCAGCTCACTAGGACAGCCCCGGGATTCACCCCTCCACTTT.

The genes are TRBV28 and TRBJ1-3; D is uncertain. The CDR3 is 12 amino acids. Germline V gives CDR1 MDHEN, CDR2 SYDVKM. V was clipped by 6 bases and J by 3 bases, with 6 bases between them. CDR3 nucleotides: TGTGCCAGCAGACGGATTGGAAACACCATATATTTT. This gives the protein CASRRIGNTIYF.

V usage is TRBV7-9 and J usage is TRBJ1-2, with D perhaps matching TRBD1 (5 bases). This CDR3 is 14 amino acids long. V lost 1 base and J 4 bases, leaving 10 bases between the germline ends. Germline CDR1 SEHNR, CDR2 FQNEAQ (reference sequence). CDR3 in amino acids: CASSLVGGTYGYTF. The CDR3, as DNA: TGTGCCAGCAGCTTAGTCGGGGGGACCTATGGCTACACCTTC.

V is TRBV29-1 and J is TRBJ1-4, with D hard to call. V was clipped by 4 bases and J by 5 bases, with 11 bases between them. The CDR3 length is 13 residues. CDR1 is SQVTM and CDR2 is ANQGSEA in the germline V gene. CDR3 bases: TGCAGCGTTGCTGGCCAGGCAAATGAAAAACTGTTTTTT. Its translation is CSVAGQANEKLFF.

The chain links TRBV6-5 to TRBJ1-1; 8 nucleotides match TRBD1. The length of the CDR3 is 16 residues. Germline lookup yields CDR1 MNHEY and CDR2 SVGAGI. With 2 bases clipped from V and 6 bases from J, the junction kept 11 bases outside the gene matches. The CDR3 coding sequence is TGTGCCAGCAGTTACGGGTCACAGGGGGGCAACGCTGAAGCTTTCTTT. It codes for CASSYGSQGGNAEAFF.

The CDR3: CASSFGQGEDTGELFF. CDR3 in DNA: TGTGCCAGCAGCTTTGGACAGGGGGAGGACACCGGGGAGCTGTTTTTT. The rearrangement joins TRBV5-4 to TRBJ2-2, with 10 positions matching TRBD1. This CDR3 has 16 amino acids. Trimming at V came to 2 bases and at J to 3 bases, leaving 4 bases not matched to a gene. CDR1 SGHNT and CDR2 YYREEE come from the germline V gene (reference sequence).

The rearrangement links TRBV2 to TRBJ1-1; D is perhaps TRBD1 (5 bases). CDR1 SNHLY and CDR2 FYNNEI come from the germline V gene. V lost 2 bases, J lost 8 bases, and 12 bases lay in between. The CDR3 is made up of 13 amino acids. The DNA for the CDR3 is TGTGCCAGCAGTGAAACGGGGGGGTGGGAAGCTTTCTTT. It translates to CASSETGGWEAFF.

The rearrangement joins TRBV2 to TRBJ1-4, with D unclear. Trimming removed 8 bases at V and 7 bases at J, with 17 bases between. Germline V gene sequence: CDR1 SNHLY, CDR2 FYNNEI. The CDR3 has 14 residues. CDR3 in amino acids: CASADLRKIEKLFF. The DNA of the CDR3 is TGTGCCAGCGCGGACCTTCGGAAGATTGAAAAACTGTTTTTT.

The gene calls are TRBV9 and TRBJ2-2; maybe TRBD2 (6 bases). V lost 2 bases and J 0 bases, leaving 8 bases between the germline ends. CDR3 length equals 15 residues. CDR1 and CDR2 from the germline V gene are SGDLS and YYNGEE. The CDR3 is CASSVGGSNTGELFF. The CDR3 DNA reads TGTGCCAGCAGCGTGGGGGGTTCGAACACCGGGGAGCTGTTTTTT.